One sample yielded the 9 T cell receptor beta chains listed below, sequenced in a study of radiotherapy plus CTLA-4 blockade in lung cancer. The protocol was immunoSEQ multiplex PCR, while the TCRdb copy is restricted to in-frame clones and leaves out a portion. The table has some 35,000 clones, approximately 89% seen once; the top ten hold roughly 5%. The specimen was peripheral blood, collected from a patient treated with radiotherapy plus ipilimumab. These receptors all come from a human donor with non-small cell lung cancer who had stable disease on radiotherapy plus ipilimumab.

V usage is TRBV7-8 and J usage is TRBJ1-4; TRBD1 matches at 8 bases. The CDR3 has 14 residues. The germline V gene has CDR1 SGHVS and CDR2 FQNEAQ. The ends lost 5 bases at V and 7 bases at J; junction bases unmatched: 6. The CDR3 region is CASSPDRVSEKLFF. The CDR3 DNA reads TGTGCCAGCAGCCCGGACAGGGTTAGTGAAAAACTGTTTTTT.

In this sample, this clone turned up a few times. The rearrangement links TRBV28 to TRBJ2-1; 10 bases are a match to TRBD1. Germline CDR1 reads MDHEN; CDR2 reads SYDVKM. After removal of 6 bases from V and 8 bases from J, the junction contained 10 bases not matched to a gene. CDR3 length: 15 amino acids. CDR3: CASRNGQGEMHEQFF. CDR3 DNA sequence: TGTGCCAGCAGAAACGGACAGGGGGAAATGCATGAGCAGTTCTTC.

Only a few counts were recorded for this clone. V usage is TRBV30 and J usage is TRBJ1-2; 7 nucleotides line up with TRBD1. CDR1 GTSNPN and CDR2 SVGIG come from the germline V gene (reference sequence). The CDR3 is 14 amino acids. Losses at the gene ends were 4 bases for V and 4 bases for J; bases not matched to a gene: 9. CDR3 sequence: CAWNRDSPSYGYTF. Written as DNA, the CDR3 is TGTGCCTGGAATCGGGACAGTCCTTCCTATGGCTACACCTTC. Full variable domain (rest looked up from reference TRBV30 and TRBJ1-2): SQTIHQWPATLVQPVGSPLSLECTVEGTSNPNLYWYRQAAGRGLQLLFYSVGIGQISSEVPQNLSASRPQDRQFILSSKKLLLSDSGFYLCAWNRDSPSYGYTFGSGTRLTVV.

J is TRBJ2-2 and V is TRBV9, with D possibly TRBD2 on 5 matching bases. The CDR3 has 14 residues. CDR1 and CDR2 from the germline V gene are SGDLS and YYNGEE. The germline V and J ends were trimmed by 6 bases and 4 bases, with 13 bases remaining between them. The CDR3 spells CASTGEGFTGELFF. The CDR3 coding sequence is TGTGCCAGCACCGGGGAAGGGTTCACCGGGGAGCTGTTTTTT.

The V call is TRBV13, the J call TRBJ2-2; 9 bases agree with TRBD2. CDR1 is PRHDT, CDR2 FYEKMQ, per germline (reference sequence). The V gene end was trimmed by 0 bases and the J gene end by 5 bases; junction bases not matched to a gene: 7. This CDR3 has 17 residues. As DNA, the CDR3 is TGTGCCAGCAGCTTAGGAAGGACTAGCGCTTGGACCGGGGAGCTGTTTTTT. This translates into CASSLGRTSAWTGELFF.

The chain links TRBV9 to TRBJ2-1, with a weak D call TRBD1 (5 bases). The CDR3 consists of 15 residues. V was shortened by 0 bases and J by 13 bases, with 20 bases between the two germline ends. The V gene's germline CDR1 is SGDLS and CDR2 YYNGEE. The CDR3 loop is CASSVGGLPAPPQFF. The CDR3, as DNA: TGTGCCAGCAGCGTAGGGGGCCTGCCAGCCCCACCCCAGTTCTTC.

This chain uses TRBV10-3 with TRBJ1-2; TRBD1 agrees at 7 bases. Germline assignment: CDR1 ENHRY and CDR2 SYGVKD. This CDR3 is 12 amino acids long. Losses at the gene ends were 4 bases for V and 7 bases for J; bases not matched to a gene: 3. DNA for the CDR3: TGTGCCATCAGTGGACAGGGCCGTGGCTACACCTTC. Encoded protein: CAISGQGRGYTF.

This rearrangement joins TRBV7-9 to TRBJ2-5, with 7 positions matching TRBD1. Trimming removed 5 bases from V and 2 bases from J; junction bases left unmatched: 11. This CDR3 is built from 16 residues. The germline V gene encodes CDR1 SEHNR and CDR2 FQNEAQ (reference sequence). The CDR3 loop reads CASSPRRLGQQETQYF. For the CDR3, the DNA is TGTGCCAGCAGCCCAAGAAGGTTGGGACAGCAAGAGACCCAGTACTTC. The full variable domain, completed using reference TRBV7-9 and TRBJ2-5, is DTGVSQNPRHKITKRGQNVTFRCDPISEHNRLYWYRQTLGQGPEFLTYFQNEAQLEKSRLLSDRFSAERPKGSFSTLEIQRTEQGDSAMYLCASSPRRLGQQETQYFGPGTRLLVL.

The chain uses TRBV27 and TRBJ2-3; 8 nucleotides align to TRBD2. Germline V gene lookup returns CDR1 MNHEY and CDR2 SMNVEV (reference sequence). J was trimmed by 2 bases and V by 6 bases; bases with no gene match: 7. CDR3 length: 15 residues. The CDR3 DNA reads as TGTGCCAGCAGAACCGGGACTAGACTCACAGATACGCAGTATTTT. This codes for CASRTGTRLTDTQYF.